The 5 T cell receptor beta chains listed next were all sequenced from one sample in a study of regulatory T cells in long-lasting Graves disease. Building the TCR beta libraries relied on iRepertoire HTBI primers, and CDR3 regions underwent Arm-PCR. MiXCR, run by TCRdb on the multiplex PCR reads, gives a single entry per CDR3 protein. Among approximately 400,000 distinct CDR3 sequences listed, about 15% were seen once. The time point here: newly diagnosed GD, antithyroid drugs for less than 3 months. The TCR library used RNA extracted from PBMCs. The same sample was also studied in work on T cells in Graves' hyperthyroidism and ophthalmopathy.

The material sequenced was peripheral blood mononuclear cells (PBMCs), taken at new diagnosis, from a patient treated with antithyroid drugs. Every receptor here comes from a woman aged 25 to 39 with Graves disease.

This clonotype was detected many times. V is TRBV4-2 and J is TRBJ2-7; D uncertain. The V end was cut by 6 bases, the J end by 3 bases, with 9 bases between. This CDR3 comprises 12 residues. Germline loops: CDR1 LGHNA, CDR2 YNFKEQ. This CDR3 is CASSKDGYEQYF. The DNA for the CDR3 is TGTGCCAGCAGTAAGGACGGCTACGAGCAGTACTTC.

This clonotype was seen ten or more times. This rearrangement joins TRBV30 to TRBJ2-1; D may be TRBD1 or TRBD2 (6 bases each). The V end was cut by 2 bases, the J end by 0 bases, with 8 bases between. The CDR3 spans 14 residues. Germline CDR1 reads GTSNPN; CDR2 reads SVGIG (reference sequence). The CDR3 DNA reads TGTGCCTGGAGTCGGGGGCCCTCCTACAATGAGCAGTTCTTC. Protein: CAWSRGPSYNEQFF.

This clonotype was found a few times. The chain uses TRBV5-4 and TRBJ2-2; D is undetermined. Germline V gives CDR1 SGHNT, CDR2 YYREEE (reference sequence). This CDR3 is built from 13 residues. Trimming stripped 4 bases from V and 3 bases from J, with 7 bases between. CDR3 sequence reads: CASSPSYTGELFF. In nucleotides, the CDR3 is TGTGCCAGCAGCCCGTCTTACACCGGGGAGCTGTTTTTT.

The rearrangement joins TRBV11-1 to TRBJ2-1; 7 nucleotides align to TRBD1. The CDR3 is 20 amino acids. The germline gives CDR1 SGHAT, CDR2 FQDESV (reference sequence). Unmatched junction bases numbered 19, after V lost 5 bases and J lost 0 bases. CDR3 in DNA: TGTGCCAGCAGCCCCCTAGGGGGCTCTGATGGAAAGTCCTCCTACAATGAGCAGTTCTTC. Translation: CASSPLGGSDGKSSYNEQFF.

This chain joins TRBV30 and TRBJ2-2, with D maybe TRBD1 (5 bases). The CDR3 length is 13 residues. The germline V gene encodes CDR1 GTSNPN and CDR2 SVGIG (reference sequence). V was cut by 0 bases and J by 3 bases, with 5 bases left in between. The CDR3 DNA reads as TGTGCCTGGAGTGTACAGGACACCGGGGAGCTGTTTTTT. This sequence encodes CAWSVQDTGELFF.